This passage covers 10 T cell receptor beta chains from one sample sequenced in a study of blood T cell repertoires in COVID-19. Assay: immunoSEQ multiplex PCR; the TCRdb copy retains only in-frame clones and omits some. The data show around 260,000 clones, 75% to 95% seen once. Sequencing was performed on peripheral blood. These receptors were taken from a person aged 18 to 30 with COVID-19, enrolled during active disease.

CDR3 bases: TGCGCCAGCAGCCAAGCTCGAGAGGGCCCCACCCACGGTCCGAACACTGAAGCTTTCTTT. This sequence encodes CASSQAREGPTHGPNTEAFF. The chain couples TRBV4-3 to TRBJ1-1; D gene uncertain. Per germline, CDR1 LGHNA and CDR2 YSLEER. This CDR3 is built from 20 residues. Deletions cut 1 base from V and 1 base from J, with 25 bases between.

The rearrangement joins TRBV27 to TRBJ1-1; D may be TRBD1 (6 bases). Trimming took off 0 bases at V and 1 base at J, with 12 bases between the two ends. Germline V gene data show CDR1 as MNHEY and CDR2 as SMNVEV (reference sequence). The CDR3 has 16 amino acids. DNA of the CDR3: TGTGCCAGCAGTTTATCAGTCGGGGGGCAGAACACTGAAGCTTTCTTT. This codes for CASSLSVGGQNTEAFF.

The rearrangement joins TRBV7-2 to TRBJ2-7; D may be TRBD1 (5 bases). CDR1 and CDR2 (germline): SGHTA, FQGNSA. The length of the CDR3 is 14 residues. V lost 4 bases, J lost 4 bases, and 14 bases lay in between. The CDR3 DNA reads TGTGCCAGCAGCTCACCGACAGCAAGATACGAGCAGTACTTC. It is translated as CASSSPTARYEQYF.

V usage is TRBV30 and J usage is TRBJ2-2, with 9 bases identical to TRBD2. Germline CDR1 GTSNPN, CDR2 SVGIG (reference sequence). V lost 1 base to trimming and J lost 4 bases; unmatched junction nucleotides: 10. The CDR3 runs to 17 residues. The CDR3 spells CAWSENSGSVSTGELFF. Here the CDR3 DNA reads TGTGCCTGGAGTGAAAATAGCGGGAGCGTTAGCACCGGGGAGCTGTTTTTT.

This clone was observed a single time. This chain uses TRBV11-2 with TRBJ2-1, with D possibly being TRBD2 (5 bases). CDR1 and CDR2 (germline): SGHAT, FQNNGV. Trimming took 0 bases from V and 10 from J, leaving 16 bases between them. This CDR3 region has 15 residues. The CDR3 nucleotides are TGTGCCAGCAGCTTAGATCGATGGCGGGTACAAGAGCAGTTCTTC. Translated: CASSLDRWRVQEQFF.

This clone was seen once. The chain is built from TRBV27 and TRBJ2-5, with 13 bases fitting TRBD2. Germline CDR1 and CDR2: MNHEY and SMNVEV (reference sequence). The CDR3 is 16 amino acids. The ends lost 5 bases at V and 4 bases at J; junction bases unmatched: 7. CDR3 region: CASSPGLAGRRETQYF. The CDR3 DNA reads TGTGCCAGCAGTCCGGGACTAGCGGGACGTAGAGAGACCCAGTACTTC.

J is TRBJ2-3 and V is TRBV28; the D gene is possibly TRBD1 (5 bases). V was pared by 1 base and J by 3 bases, with 14 bases between. The CDR3 runs 16 residues. The germline CDR1 and CDR2 sequences are MDHEN and SYDVKM. CDR3 DNA sequence: TGTGCCAGCAGTTTATTTAACAGGTTCGGAACAGATACGCAGTATTTT. Amino acid sequence: CASSLFNRFGTDTQYF. Variable domain in full (rest from reference TRBV28 and TRBJ2-3): DVKVTQSSRYLVKRTGEKVFLECVQDMDHENMFWYRQDPGLGLRLIYFSYDVKMKEKGDIPEGYSVSREKKERFSLILESASTNQTSMYLCASSLFNRFGTDTQYFGPGTRLTVL.

The chain is built from TRBV7-9 and TRBJ1-2, with 9 positions matching TRBD1. J gave up 4 bases and V 3 bases, and 3 bases lay outside the gene matches. Looked up from germline, CDR1 is SEHNR and CDR2 is FQNEAQ (reference sequence). The CDR3 is 14 residues long. The CDR3 here is CASSLGQGVYGYTF. The CDR3 DNA is TGTGCCAGCAGCTTGGGACAGGGCGTCTATGGCTACACCTTC.

The chain links TRBV7-9 to TRBJ1-4; 9 bases agree with TRBD1. Per germline, CDR1 SEHNR and CDR2 FQNEAQ (reference sequence). The CDR3 covers 15 residues. V trimming: 2 bases; J trimming: 10 bases; junction bases outside the gene matches: 8. CDR3 region: CASSLNRGRVAKLFF. The CDR3 region has the DNA TGTGCCAGCAGCTTAAACAGGGGGCGCGTCGCAAAACTGTTTTTT.

The chain uses TRBV5-1 and TRBJ2-6, with D uncertain. The V gene's germline CDR1 is SGHRS and CDR2 YFSETQ. Trimming took off 5 bases at V and 0 bases at J, with 15 bases between the two ends. The CDR3 is 17 residues long. CDR3 DNA sequence: TGCGCCAGCAGTCCGAACCTACAGAGCTCTGGGGCCAACGTCCTGACTTTC. It translates to CASSPNLQSSGANVLTF.